The 14 T cell receptor beta chains below come from one sample, sequenced in a study of Tregs in tolerant kidney transplant recipients. The data were produced by immunoSEQ multiplex PCR, yet TCRdb's version contains in-frame clones alone and is incomplete. This table holds 50,000 to 75,000 clones, roughly 98% found once. This sample comprised Tregs from blood, obtained before the transplant. The receptors come from a human donor who received a combined kidney and bone marrow transplant.

The rearrangement links TRBV6-5 to TRBJ2-5; D might be TRBD1 (5 bases). This CDR3 spans 14 amino acids. Per germline, CDR1 MNHEY and CDR2 SVGAGI. V lost 0 bases and J 5 bases, leaving 10 bases between the germline ends. CDR3 amino acids: CASSYSYRLETQYF. For the CDR3, the DNA is TGTGCCAGCAGTTACTCGTACAGGTTGGAGACCCAGTACTTC.

CDR3 region: CASSQDIGETDTQYF. CDR3 bases: TGTGCCAGCAGCCAAGATATCGGGGAGACAGATACGCAGTATTTT. This chain joins TRBV14 and TRBJ2-3; TRBD2 might be the D (5 bases). The V end was cut by 0 bases, the J end by 3 bases, with 10 bases between. The CDR3 contains 15 residues. From germline, CDR1 is SGHDN and CDR2 FVKESK.

This rearrangement joins TRBV11-3 to TRBJ1-3, with D possibly matching TRBD1 (5 bases). This CDR3 region has 16 residues. The germline V gene encodes CDR1 SGHNT and CDR2 YENEEA. Trimming removed 5 bases at V and 4 bases at J, with 18 bases between. CDR3 nucleotide sequence: TGTGCCAGCAGCCCCTGGGACTCCCCCGGGGGAAACACCATATATTTT. This translates into CASSPWDSPGGNTIYF.

The chain carries TRBV4-2 and TRBJ2-5, with TRBD2 matching over 9 bases. The CDR3 runs 15 residues. The junction had 2 bases not matched to a gene; V was cut back by 1 base and J by 2 bases. Germline lookup yields CDR1 LGHNA and CDR2 YNFKEQ. This CDR3 reads CASSQGTSVQETQYF. As DNA, the CDR3 is TGTGCCAGCAGCCAAGGGACTAGCGTTCAAGAGACCCAGTACTTC.

The chain links TRBV28 to TRBJ1-5; D is perhaps TRBD1 (5 bases). Trimming took off 3 bases at V and 5 bases at J, with 26 bases between the two ends. From germline, CDR1 is MDHEN and CDR2 SYDVKM. This CDR3 comprises 19 residues. The CDR3 coding sequence is TGTGCCAGCAGTTTGGGAACGATAGCAGGGATGGCGATTGATCAGCCCCAGCATTTT. As protein: CASSLGTIAGMAIDQPQHF.

This CDR3 is CASSPRIAVDTQYF. The DNA of the CDR3 is TGTGCCAGCTCACCTCGGATAGCGGTAGATACGCAGTATTTT. This rearrangement joins TRBV18 to TRBJ2-3; possibly TRBD2 for D (6 bases). V was shortened by 3 bases and J by 5 bases, with 12 bases between the two germline ends. CDR1 KGHSH and CDR2 LQKENI come from the germline V gene. The CDR3 extends over 14 amino acids.

This chain uses TRBV6-1 with TRBJ1-1; tentative D call: TRBD1 (6 bases). CDR3 size: 13 residues. Germline lookup yields CDR1 MNHNS and CDR2 SASEGT. V was pared by 6 bases and J by 4 bases, with 12 bases between. CDR3 sequence reads: CASSLTGPTEAFF. The CDR3 coding sequence is TGTGCCAGCAGCTTGACAGGACCCACTGAAGCTTTCTTT.

The sample holds one count of this clone. The gene calls are TRBV11-3 and TRBJ2-1; 9 bases match TRBD2. Trimming cost V 5 bases and J 4 bases; bases outside gene matches: 6. The CDR3 is 15 residues long. CDR1 SGHNT and CDR2 YENEEA come from the germline V gene. The CDR3 sequence: CASSPRLAAYNEQFF. CDR3 in DNA: TGTGCCAGCAGCCCGCGACTAGCGGCGTACAATGAGCAGTTCTTC.

This rearrangement joins TRBV19 to TRBJ1-2, with 8 nucleotides matching TRBD1. The CDR3 has 16 residues. The germline V gene encodes CDR1 LNHDA and CDR2 SQIVND (reference sequence). The V and J ends lost 4 bases and 0 bases, in that order; junction bases with no gene match: 7. CDR3 residues: CASSRGRTGSNYGYTF. CDR3 bases: TGTGCCAGTAGTAGGGGGAGGACAGGGTCTAACTATGGCTACACCTTC.

V and J are TRBV7-9 and TRBJ2-2; 8 bases align to TRBD1. The CDR3 is made up of 15 amino acids. After removal of 4 bases from V and 6 bases from J, the junction contained 7 bases not matched to a gene. The germline V gene encodes CDR1 SEHNR and CDR2 FQNEAQ (reference sequence). The CDR3 nucleotides read TGTGCCAGCAGCTGGACAGGGTCTGTCCCCGGGGAGCTGTTTTTT. This gives the protein CASSWTGSVPGELFF.

This clone was counted once. This sequence joins TRBV29-1 and TRBJ1-3; D is perhaps TRBD1 (6 bases). This CDR3 spans 15 amino acids. The germline CDR1 and CDR2 sequences are SQVTM and ANQGSEA. V lost 7 bases and J lost 2, with 18 bases in between. The CDR3 spells CSAGRDTGPGNTIYF. Here the CDR3 DNA reads TGCAGCGCCGGACGGGACACCGGCCCTGGAAACACCATATATTTT. Full variable domain (remainder filled in from reference TRBV29-1 and TRBJ1-3): SAVISQKPSRDICQRGTSLTIQCQVDSQVTMMFWYRQQPGQSLTLIATANQGSEATYESGFVIDKFPISRPNLTFSTLTVSNMSPEDSSIYLCSAGRDTGPGNTIYFGEGSWLTVV.

The chain is built from TRBV7-3 and TRBJ1-3; 10 bases line up with TRBD1. Germline assignment: CDR1 SGHTA and CDR2 FQGTGA. With V trimmed by 2 bases and J by 0 bases, 1 base remained unmatched. This CDR3 region has 16 residues. The CDR3 region is CASSLGDRGSGNTIYF. The CDR3 DNA reads TGTGCCAGCAGCTTAGGGGACAGGGGCTCTGGAAACACCATATATTTT. The full variable domain, its missing parts supplied by reference TRBV7-3 and TRBJ1-3, is GAGVSQTPSNKVTEKGKYVELRCDPISGHTALYWYRQSLGQGPEFLIYFQGTGAADDSGLPNDRFFAVRPEGSVSTLKIQRTERGDSAVYLCASSLGDRGSGNTIYFGEGSWLTVV.

The rearrangement uses TRBV7-3 and TRBJ2-3; TRBD2 matches 7 bases. CDR3 size: 14 residues. The germline CDR1 and CDR2 sequences are SGHTA and FQGTGA. The trim removed 2 bases at V and 4 bases at J, leaving 3 bases unmatched. This chain's CDR3 is CASSLPGLSDTQYF. In DNA form, the CDR3 reads TGTGCCAGCAGCTTACCGGGACTATCAGATACGCAGTATTTT.

The V gene is TRBV5-1, the J gene TRBJ1-2, with D perhaps matching TRBD1 (5 bases). Germline V gene data show CDR1 as SGHRS and CDR2 as YFSETQ. The CDR3 contains 12 residues. Trimming pared 5 bases from V and 8 bases from J, leaving 13 bases between. The CDR3 region is CASSRQGEGYTF. The DNA for the CDR3 is TGCGCCAGCAGTCGGCAGGGTGAAGGCTACACCTTC.